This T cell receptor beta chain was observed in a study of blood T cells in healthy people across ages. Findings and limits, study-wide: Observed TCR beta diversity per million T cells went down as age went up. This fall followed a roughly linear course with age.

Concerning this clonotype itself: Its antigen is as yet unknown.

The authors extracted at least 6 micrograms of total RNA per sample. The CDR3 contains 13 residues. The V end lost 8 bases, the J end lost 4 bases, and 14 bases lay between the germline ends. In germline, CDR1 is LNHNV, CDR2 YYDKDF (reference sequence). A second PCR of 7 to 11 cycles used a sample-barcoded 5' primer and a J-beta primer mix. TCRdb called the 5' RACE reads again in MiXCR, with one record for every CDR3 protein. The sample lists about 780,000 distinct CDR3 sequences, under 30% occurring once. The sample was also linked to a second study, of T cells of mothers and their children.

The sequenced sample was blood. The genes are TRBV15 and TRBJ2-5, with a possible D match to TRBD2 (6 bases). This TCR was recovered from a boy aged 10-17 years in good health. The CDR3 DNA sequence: TGTGCCACCTTAGATGGAGGGGCAGAGACCCAGTACTTC. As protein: CATLDGGAETQYF.